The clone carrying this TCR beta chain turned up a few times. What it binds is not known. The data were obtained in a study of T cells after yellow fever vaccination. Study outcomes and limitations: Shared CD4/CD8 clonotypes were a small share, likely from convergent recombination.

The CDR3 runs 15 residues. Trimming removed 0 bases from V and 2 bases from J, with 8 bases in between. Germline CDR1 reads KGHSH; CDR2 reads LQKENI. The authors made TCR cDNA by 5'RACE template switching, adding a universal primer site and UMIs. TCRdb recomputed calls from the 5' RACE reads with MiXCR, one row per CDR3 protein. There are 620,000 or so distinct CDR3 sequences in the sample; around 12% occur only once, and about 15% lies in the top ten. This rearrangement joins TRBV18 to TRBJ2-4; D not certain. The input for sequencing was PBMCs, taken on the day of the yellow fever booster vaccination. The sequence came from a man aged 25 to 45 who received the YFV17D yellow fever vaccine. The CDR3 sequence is CASSPPLGTKNIQYF. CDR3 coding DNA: TGTGCCAGCTCACCACCCTTAGGGACCAAAAACATTCAGTACTTC. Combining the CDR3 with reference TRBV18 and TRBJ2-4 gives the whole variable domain NAGVMQNPRHLVRRRGQEARLRCSPMKGHSHVYWYRQLPEEGLKFMVYLQKENIIDESGMPKERFSAEFPKEGPSILRIQQVVRGDSAAYFCASSPPLGTKNIQYFGAGTRLSVL.